The clone carrying this T cell receptor beta chain is a singleton in its sample. The record originates from a study of blood T cell repertoires in COVID-19. Study summary: Sources were T cells, B-cell-depleted T cells, or PBMCs; the material itself was cDNA or gDNA.

In the authors' workflow: Estimation of nucleated cell counts relied on the amplification of reference gene primers. Profiling relied on immunoSEQ multiplex PCR, and the TCRdb table lists in-frame clones only, not all of them. D and trimming come from the DNA, and the V and J calls and clone size come from that table. This table holds about 320,000 clones, about 92% found once. This CDR3 region has 17 residues. Germline CDR1 LGHNA, CDR2 YNFKEQ. After removal of 1 base from V and 5 bases from J, the junction contained 12 bases not matched to a gene. The age range of participants was about 18 to 95 years, with residence in 20 to 25 US areas. Participant-reported clinical history was the basis for cohort assignment.

Sequencing used PBMCs or T cells enriched from blood (not recorded which). The sequence derives from a man in his 60s who had recovered from COVID-19. V is TRBV4-2 and J is TRBJ2-5; 8 nucleotides align to TRBD1. For the CDR3, the DNA is TGTGCCAGCAGCCAAGCTGCTAACCCAGGGGGCGGTGAGACCCAGTACTTC. It yields the protein CASSQAANPGGGETQYF.